The TCR beta chain described here comes from a study of cytomegalovirus exposure and HLA in healthy donors. The assay was immunoSEQ multiplex PCR, and TCRdb's table has in-frame clones only and misses some. The table includes approximately 260,000 clones, approximately 86% detected once. General observations from the study: Confirmation was obtained in vitro that three CMV-associated chains are specific for CMV antigens. The classifier, whose performance was assessed in both the original and validation cohorts, reportedly diagnosed cytomegalovirus status with high specificity and sensitivity. Subsequent analysis revealed that first-cohort TCR clusters tended to co-occur in the approximately 120 validation repertoires.

V shed 8 bases and J 1 base; nucleotides not matched to a gene: 4. The length of the CDR3 is 13 residues. The germline V gene has CDR1 LNHDA and CDR2 SQIVND (reference sequence). Notes on this clone: As yet, its antigen is unknown.

This clonotype was obtained from a woman between 18 and 29 years old in good health and CMV-seronegative. The chain uses TRBV19 and TRBJ1-1, with TRBD1 identical over 7 bases. The sample comprised PBMCs. CDR3 amino acids: CASGDRQNTEAFF. As DNA, the CDR3 is TGTGCCAGTGGGGACAGACAGAACACTGAAGCTTTCTTT.